This T cell receptor beta chain was captured in a study of cytomegalovirus exposure and HLA in healthy donors. This CDR3 comprises 16 residues. V lost 7 bases, J lost 0 bases, and 21 bases lay in between. Germline loops: CDR1 GTSNPN, CDR2 SVGIG (reference sequence). PCR employed 60 Vbeta and 13 Jbeta primers. The method was immunoSEQ multiplex PCR; TCRdb's version includes in-frame clones alone and lacks a portion of them. The sample contains roughly 120,000 clones, roughly 8.6% of which appear only once. On this clone: Antigen: not known.

Points from the study as a whole: Most likely, a cluster of highly shared sequence variants arose as a sequencing artifact.

Sequences were obtained from PBMCs. The genes are TRBV30 and TRBJ1-2, with TRBD1 as a possible D gene (6 bases). The sequence was collected from a woman aged 40 to 50 in good health and CMV-seropositive. DNA of the CDR3: TGTGCCTCAAGGGGTTGGACAGACCAATCTAACTATGGCTACACCTTC. Encoded protein: CASRGWTDQSNYGYTF.